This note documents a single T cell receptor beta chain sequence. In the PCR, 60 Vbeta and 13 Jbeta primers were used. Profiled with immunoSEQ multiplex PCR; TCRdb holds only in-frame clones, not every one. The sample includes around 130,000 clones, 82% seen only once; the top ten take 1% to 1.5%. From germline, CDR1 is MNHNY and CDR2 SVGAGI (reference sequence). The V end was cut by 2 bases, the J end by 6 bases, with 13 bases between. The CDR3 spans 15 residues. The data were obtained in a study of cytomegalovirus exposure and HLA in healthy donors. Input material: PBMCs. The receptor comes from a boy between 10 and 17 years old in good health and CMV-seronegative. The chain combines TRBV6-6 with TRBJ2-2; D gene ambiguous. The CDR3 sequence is CASSYVPLGPGELFF. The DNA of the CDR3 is TGTGCCAGCAGTTACGTACCGCTAGGTCCCGGGGAGCTGTTTTTT.